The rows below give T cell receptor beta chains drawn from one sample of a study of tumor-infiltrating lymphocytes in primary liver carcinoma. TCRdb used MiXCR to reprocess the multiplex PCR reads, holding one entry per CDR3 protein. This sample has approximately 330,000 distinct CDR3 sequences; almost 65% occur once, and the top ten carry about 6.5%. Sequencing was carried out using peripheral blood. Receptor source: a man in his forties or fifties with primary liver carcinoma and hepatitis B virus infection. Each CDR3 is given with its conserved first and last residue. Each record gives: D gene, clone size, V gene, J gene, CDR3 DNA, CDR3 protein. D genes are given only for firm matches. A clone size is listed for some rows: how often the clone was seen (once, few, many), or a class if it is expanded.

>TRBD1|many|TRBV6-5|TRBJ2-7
TGTGCCAGCAAAGCTCAGGGGGAACGATGGCCCCCGGAGCAGTACTTC
CASKAQGERWPPEQYF
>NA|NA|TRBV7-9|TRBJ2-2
TGTGCCAGCAGACCTAGGATAGGGTCGGCCGGGGAGCTGTTTTTT
CASRPRIGSAGELFF
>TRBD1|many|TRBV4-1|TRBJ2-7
TGCGCCAGCAGCCGAATACCGGGACAGGGTTCCTACGAGCAGTACTTC
CASSRIPGQGSYEQYF
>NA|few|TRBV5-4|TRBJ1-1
TGTGCCAGCAGATCCGGGCAGGGGACTATTGAGGCTTTCTTT
CASRSGQGTIEAFF
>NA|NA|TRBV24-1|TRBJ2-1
TGTGCCACCAGTGATGGAACGACATTATCCTACAATGAGCAGTTCTTC
CATSDGTTLSYNEQFF
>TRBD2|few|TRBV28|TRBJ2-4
TGTGCCAGCAGTTCCTTCGGGAGGGGAGGGGACATTCAGTACTTC
CASSSFGRGGDIQYF
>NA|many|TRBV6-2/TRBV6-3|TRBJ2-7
TGTGCCAGCAGTGCCTCCCATACCCCCTACGAGCAGTACTTC
CASSASHTPYEQYF
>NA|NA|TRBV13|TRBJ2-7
TGTGCCAGCAGCTTAGGGAGCATGCCGGGGTCCTACGAGCAGTACTTC
CASSLGSMPGSYEQYF
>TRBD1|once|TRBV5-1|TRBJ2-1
TGCGCCAGCGCACCGGATCGGACAGGGATTACCGATGAGCAGTTCTTC
CASAPDRTGITDEQFF
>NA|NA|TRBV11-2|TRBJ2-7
TGTGCCAGTAGCTTAGGGGCAGGTGGTAACGAGCAGTACTTC
CASSLGAGGNEQYF
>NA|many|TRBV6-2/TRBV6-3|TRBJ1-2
TGTGCCAGCAGTTACACTAACTATGGCTACACCTTC
CASSYTNYGYTF
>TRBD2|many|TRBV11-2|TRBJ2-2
TGTGCCAGCAAGCGAACTAGCGGAAGGAACACCGGGGAGCTGTTTTTT
CASKRTSGRNTGELFF
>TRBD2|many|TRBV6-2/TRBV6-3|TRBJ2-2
TGTGCCAGCAGTCGGGTTACCGGACTAGCGATTACCGGGGAGCTGTTTTTT
CASSRVTGLAITGELFF
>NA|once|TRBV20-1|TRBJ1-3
TGCAGTGCTAGGAGGCCCGTAGAGGACACCATATATTTT
CSARRPVEDTIYF
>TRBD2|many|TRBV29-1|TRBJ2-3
TGCAGCGTTTTCGCGGGAGGTGCAGATACGCAGTATTTT
CSVFAGGADTQYF
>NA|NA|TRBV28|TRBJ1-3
TGTGCCAGCAGTTTCCAGGGTGAAAACATCATATATTTT
CASSFQGENIIYF
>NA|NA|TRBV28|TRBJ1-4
TGTGCCAGCAGTTTGCTCAGTAATGAAAAACTGTTTTTT
CASSLLSNEKLFF
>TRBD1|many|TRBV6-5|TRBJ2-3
TGTGCCAGCAAGGGGGCGTTCACCGCTAGCACAGATACGCAGTATTTT
CASKGAFTASTDTQYF
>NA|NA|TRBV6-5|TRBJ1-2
TGTGCCAGCAGTTTCCAAGCGACTGGAGGCGATAACTATGGCTACACCTTC
CASSFQATGGDNYGYTF
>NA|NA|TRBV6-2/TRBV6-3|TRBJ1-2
TGTGCCAGCAGTTACTCCGGGGGTCGGGCTAACTATGGCTACACCTTC
CASSYSGGRANYGYTF
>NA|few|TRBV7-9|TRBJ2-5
TGTGTCAGCAGCCAACTCTTCACCCAGTACTTC
CVSSQLFTQYF
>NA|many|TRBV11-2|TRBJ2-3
TGTGCCAGCAGCTTAGTAGGGCCTAACACAGATACGCAGTATTTT
CASSLVGPNTDTQYF
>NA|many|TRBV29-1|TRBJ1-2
TGCAGCGTTCGGCCGCAGGGGCCTTTTTATGGCTACACCTTC
CSVRPQGPFYGYTF
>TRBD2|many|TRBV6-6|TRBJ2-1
TGTGCCAGCAGTTCGCTTTCTAGCGGGAGAGGGTATGAGCAGTTCTTC
CASSSLSSGRGYEQFF
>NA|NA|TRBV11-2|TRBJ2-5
TGTGCCAGCAGCTTAGGGGGACACATAAAAGAGACTCAGTACTTC
CASSLGGHIKETQYF